This entry lists 10 T cell receptor beta chains sequenced from one sample in a study of T cell responses to AZD1222 COVID-19 vaccine. TCRdb's copy holds only in-frame clones and misses some; the assay was immunoSEQ multiplex PCR. The sample records roughly 140,000 clones, 88% being singletons. The sample here was peripheral blood, taken on day 0 of MenACWY control vaccination. The receptors originated from an adult in good health.

The V gene is TRBV29-1, the J gene TRBJ1-1; the D is unclear. This CDR3 is 17 amino acids long. Germline CDR1 SQVTM, CDR2 ANQGSEA. Trimming took 0 bases from V and 3 from J, leaving 20 bases between them. As DNA, the CDR3 is TGCAGCGTTGAAGATCCCCACATCTCCGAGAAGTACACTGAAGCTTTCTTT. Translation: CSVEDPHISEKYTEAFF.

The V and J genes are TRBV2 and TRBJ2-1; D is possibly TRBD2 (5 bases). The CDR3 spans 13 residues. Germline CDR1 and CDR2: SNHLY and FYNNEI. Trimming took off 4 bases at V and 5 bases at J, with 9 bases between the two ends. In nucleotides, the CDR3 is TGTGCCAGCAGTGGGACTTTTGACAATGAGCAGTTCTTC. Its translation: CASSGTFDNEQFF. Supplemented by reference TRBV2 and TRBJ2-1, the full variable domain reads EPEVTQTPSHQVTQMGQEVILRCVPISNHLYFYWYRQILGQKVEFLVSFYNNEISEKSEIFDDQFSVERPDGSNFTLKIRSTKLEDSAMYFCASSGTFDNEQFFGPGTRLTVL.

The V gene is TRBV7-6, the J gene TRBJ2-1, with D maybe TRBD2 (5 bases). Trimming pared 1 base from V and 8 bases from J, leaving 6 bases between. The CDR3 extends over 12 amino acids. The germline CDR1 and CDR2 sequences are SGHVS and FNYEAQ. CDR3 in DNA: TGTGCCAGCAGCTTAGGGCGGGATGAGCAGTTCTTC. It encodes CASSLGRDEQFF.

This chain connects TRBV18 to TRBJ2-2, with D perhaps being TRBD1 or TRBD2 (5 bases each). In germline, CDR1 is KGHSH, CDR2 LQKENI. The V end was cut by 3 bases, the J end by 1 base, with 12 bases between. This CDR3 comprises 16 residues. DNA for the CDR3: TGTGCCAGCTCACCTGGGGGACCGATGAACACCGGGGAGCTGTTTTTT. Translation: CASSPGGPMNTGELFF.

The rearrangement joins TRBV2 to TRBJ2-7; D gene unclear. Trimming cost V 5 bases and J 10 bases, with 9 bases left between them. Germline V gene lookup returns CDR1 SNHLY and CDR2 FYNNEI. The CDR3 is 10 residues long. CDR3 in amino acids: CASSSYGQYF. The CDR3 DNA reads as TGTGCCAGCAGTAGCTACGGACAGTACTTC.

The DNA of the CDR3 is TGCGCCAGCAGCCAACCCTCTGGCGCTGGGGCCAACGTCCTGACTTTC. This encodes CASSQPSGAGANVLTF. The V call is TRBV4-1, the J call TRBJ2-6; no firm D call. The CDR3 covers 16 residues. Looked up from germline, CDR1 is MGHRA and CDR2 is YSYEKL. Trimming shortened V by 2 bases and J by 2 bases, and 10 bases separated the two germline ends.

V gene TRBV5-8 combines with J gene TRBJ1-3, with TRBD1 matching 8 bases. J lost 3 bases, V lost 2 bases, and 1 base had no gene match. The CDR3 extends over 14 amino acids. The germline gives CDR1 SGHTS, CDR2 YDEGEE. In DNA, the CDR3 is TGTGCCAGCAGCTTCAGGGGGCATGGAAACACCATATATTTT. This encodes CASSFRGHGNTIYF.

In DNA, the CDR3 is TGCGCCAGCAGCTTGGAAACTGTGTACCAAGAGACCCAGTACTTC. It encodes CASSLETVYQETQYF. The rearrangement uses TRBV5-1 and TRBJ2-5; D is ambiguous. Germline CDR1 and CDR2: SGHRS and YFSETQ. This CDR3 is built from 15 residues. V was pared by 0 bases and J by 0 bases, with 9 bases between.

The chain recombines TRBV2 with TRBJ2-1; D is undetermined. V lost 1 base to trimming and J lost 8 bases, with 18 bases between them. The CDR3 sequence is 16 residues long. Germline CDR1 and CDR2: SNHLY and FYNNEI. The CDR3 loop is CASSEGVSPKGDEQFF. Written as DNA, the CDR3 is TGTGCCAGCAGTGAAGGAGTTTCCCCGAAGGGTGATGAGCAGTTCTTC.

The rearrangement uses TRBV4-2 and TRBJ2-1; 9 nucleotides align to TRBD2. Trimming cost V 4 bases and J 8 bases; bases outside gene matches: 12. The germline gives CDR1 LGHNA, CDR2 YNFKEQ. This CDR3 has 16 residues. CDR3 protein: CASSPRLAGVVYEQFF. The CDR3 DNA is TGTGCCAGCAGCCCGAGATTAGCGGGAGTCGTATATGAGCAGTTCTTC.